One and the same sample provided the 20 T cell receptor beta chains below, sequenced in a study of T cell changes during pregnancy in multiple sclerosis. Method: immunoSEQ multiplex PCR; TCRdb's copy keeps in-frame clones and lacks some. Here the sample spans approximately 41,000 clones, 89% being singletons. The sample in question was CD4+ T cells from peripheral blood mononuclear cells, obtained in the first trimester of pregnancy. The origin of the receptors is a female donor with multiple sclerosis, enrolled in a pregnancy study.

The sample holds one count of this clone. The chain uses TRBV9 and TRBJ2-2; D unresolved. Germline V gene sequence: CDR1 SGDLS, CDR2 YYNGEE. CDR3 length equals 16 residues. Trimming pared 6 bases from V and 0 bases from J, leaving 15 bases between. The chain's CDR3 is CASTLNPTANTGELFF. The DNA for the CDR3 is TGTGCCAGCACCCTAAACCCCACAGCGAACACCGGGGAGCTGTTTTTT.

The rearrangement joins TRBV7-9 to TRBJ1-2, with D maybe TRBD1 (6 bases). This CDR3 is 16 amino acids long. V dropped 8 bases and J dropped 0 bases, with 19 bases sitting between them. In germline, CDR1 is SEHNR, CDR2 FQNEAQ (reference sequence). CDR3 region: CASGTIRDISNYGYTF. The DNA for the CDR3 is TGTGCCAGCGGAACGATAAGGGACATATCTAACTATGGCTACACCTTC.

J is TRBJ2-2 and V is TRBV7-3, with 12 bases that match TRBD2. The CDR3 is 16 residues long. V was clipped by 5 bases and J by 6 bases; unmatched bases: 7. Germline V gene data show CDR1 as SGHTA and CDR2 as FQGTGA. CDR3: CASSPGLAGGSGELFF. The CDR3 DNA reads TGTGCCAGCAGCCCCGGGCTAGCGGGAGGGTCCGGGGAGCTGTTTTTT.

This clone was seen a single time. This rearrangement joins TRBV11-3 to TRBJ2-5; D remains unclear. V was trimmed by 1 base and J by 4 bases, leaving 10 bases between them. This CDR3 has 14 amino acids. Germline CDR1 and CDR2: SGHNT and YENEEA. This CDR3 reads CASSLGASTETQYF. The CDR3 DNA reads TGTGCCAGCAGCTTAGGGGCCTCTACAGAGACCCAGTACTTC.

V is TRBV7-9 and J is TRBJ2-1; 11 positions match TRBD2. The CDR3 extends over 18 amino acids. J lost 3 bases, V lost 4 bases, and 11 bases had no gene match. CDR1 SEHNR and CDR2 FQNEAQ come from the germline V gene (reference sequence). Written as DNA, the CDR3 is TGTGCCAGCAGCTCCCCCCGACCAACTAGCGGGAGCTACAATGAGCAGTTCTTC. Residues: CASSSPRPTSGSYNEQFF.

About this clone itself: One end of the junction fails to match germline, which may point to a read error. V usage is TRBV7-3 and J usage is TRBJ2-1; TRBD2 agrees at 10 bases. CDR3 length: 15 residues. Germline V gene data show CDR1 as SGHTA and CDR2 as FQGTGA. DNA of the CDR3: TGTGCCAGCACCTTAGGACTAGCGGACTACAATGAGCAGTTCTTC. Residues: CASTLGLADYNEQFF.

This chain connects TRBV5-8 to TRBJ1-2; D perhaps matches TRBD1 (5 bases). This CDR3 region has 15 residues. Germline CDR1 and CDR2: SGHTS and YDEGEE. V lost 4 bases to trimming and J lost 4 bases, with 17 bases between them. The CDR3 nucleotides read TGTGCCAGCAGCATCCACAGGCTCCGGGCCTATGGCTACACCTTC. Translated, it gives CASSIHRLRAYGYTF. The full variable domain, in which reference TRBV5-8 and TRBJ1-2 provide the parts outside the CDR3, is EAGVTQSPTHLIKTRGQQATLRCSPISGHTSVYWYQQALGLGLQFLLWYDEGEERNRGNFPPRFSGRQFPNYSSELNVNALELEDSALYLCASSIHRLRAYGYTFGSGTRLTVV.

The V call is TRBV5-5, the J call TRBJ2-1; 14 positions match TRBD2. V shed 0 bases and J 8 bases; nucleotides not matched to a gene: 4. The length of the CDR3 is 16 residues. Looked up from germline, CDR1 is SGHKS and CDR2 is YYEKEE (reference sequence). The CDR3 sequence is CASSLGLAGGFYEQFF. Written as DNA, the CDR3 is TGTGCCAGCAGCTTGGGACTAGCGGGAGGGTTCTATGAGCAGTTCTTC.

The chain uses TRBV6-5 and TRBJ1-5, with a tentative D call TRBD1 (6 bases). CDR1 is MNHEY and CDR2 is SVGAGI in the germline V gene. The CDR3 length is 15 residues. Deletions cut 5 bases from V and 4 bases from J, with 15 bases between. Here the CDR3 DNA reads TGTGCCAGCAGTAAGGATGCGGGGGCGAATCAGCCCCAGCATTTT. Its protein is CASSKDAGANQPQHF.

The chain is built from TRBV30 and TRBJ1-1; no definite D call. The CDR3 is made up of 14 amino acids. Germline CDR1 is GTSNPN and CDR2 is SVGIG (reference sequence). The V gene lost 4 bases and the J gene lost 1 base, with 13 bases spanning the gap. CDR3 sequence (DNA): TGTGCCTGGATGTCGTATGGTAGGAACACTGAAGCTTTCTTT. It codes for CAWMSYGRNTEAFF. Variable domain in full (rest from reference TRBV30 and TRBJ1-1): SQTIHQWPATLVQPVGSPLSLECTVEGTSNPNLYWYRQAAGRGLQLLFYSVGIGQISSEVPQNLSASRPQDRQFILSSKKLLLSDSGFYLCAWMSYGRNTEAFFGQGTRLTVV.

This clone is a singleton in its sample. This chain links TRBV6-1 with TRBJ2-3; D gene uncertain. Germline V CDR1 and CDR2: MNHNS, SASEGT. The V gene lost 2 bases and the J gene lost 0 bases, with 6 bases spanning the gap. CDR3 length: 14 amino acids. CDR3 nucleotides: TGTGCCAGCAGTGAACGAGCTAGCACAGATACGCAGTATTTT. This sequence encodes CASSERASTDTQYF.

For the CDR3, the DNA is TGTGCCAGCTCACCCTCTCCTAGCGGAAACTACAATGAGCAGTTCTTC. It yields the protein CASSPSPSGNYNEQFF. The genes are TRBV18 and TRBJ2-1, with 7 bases that match TRBD2. The V segment lost 3 bases and the J segment 3 bases; nucleotides outside the gene matches: 8. Germline V lookup: CDR1 KGHSH, CDR2 LQKENI. The CDR3 has 16 amino acids.

There are a few counts of this clone. The V gene is TRBV6-1, the J gene TRBJ2-7; weak D call: TRBD2 (5 bases). V was trimmed by 7 bases and J by 3 bases, leaving 16 bases between them. CDR3 size: 14 residues. From germline, CDR1 is MNHNS and CDR2 SASEGT. CDR3 bases: TGTGCCAGCACCGATCGCCCGGGGATCTACGAGCAGTACTTC. This gives the protein CASTDRPGIYEQYF.

The J gene is TRBJ2-5, the V gene TRBV29-1; D remains ambiguous. The V gene lost 3 bases and the J gene lost 5 bases, with 7 bases spanning the gap. CDR3 length: 11 amino acids. Germline CDR1 reads SQVTM; CDR2 reads ANQGSEA. CDR3 region: CSVDEVETQYF. In DNA form, the CDR3 reads TGCAGCGTTGATGAGGTGGAGACCCAGTACTTC.

The J gene is TRBJ2-1, the V gene TRBV6-1; 9 bases line up with TRBD2. This CDR3 is 19 amino acids long. V was pared by 3 bases and J by 0 bases, with 12 bases of the junction left unmatched. Germline CDR1 is MNHNS and CDR2 is SASEGT. The chain's CDR3 is CASSDPSVAGGSSYNEQFF. In DNA, the CDR3 is TGTGCCAGCAGTGACCCGTCCGTTGCGGGAGGGAGCTCCTACAATGAGCAGTTCTTC.

The J gene is TRBJ2-3, the V gene TRBV7-3, with 7 bases matching TRBD2. Per germline, CDR1 SGHTA and CDR2 FQGTGA. Trimming removed 1 base from V and 4 bases from J; junction bases left unmatched: 5. The CDR3 contains 15 residues. The CDR3 loop reads CASSLRAGAPDTQYF. DNA for the CDR3: TGTGCCAGCAGCTTAAGGGCGGGAGCACCAGATACGCAGTATTTT.

The rearrangement joins TRBV27 to TRBJ2-3, with D possibly being TRBD1 (5 bases). Germline V gives CDR1 MNHEY, CDR2 SMNVEV (reference sequence). The CDR3 is made up of 15 amino acids. Trimming shortened V by 2 bases and J by 2 bases, and 11 bases separated the two germline ends. CDR3 sequence reads: CASSLTGEHTDTQYF. In DNA form, the CDR3 reads TGTGCCAGCAGTTTAACAGGAGAACACACAGATACGCAGTATTTT.

This sequence joins TRBV28 and TRBJ1-4; 7 bases line up with TRBD1. The CDR3 extends over 14 amino acids. The germline gives CDR1 MDHEN, CDR2 SYDVKM. The junction had 5 bases not matched to a gene; V was cut back by 2 bases and J by 8 bases. The CDR3 nucleotides are TGTGCCAGCAGTTTACCGGGACAGCTAGAAAAACTGTTTTTT. Translated: CASSLPGQLEKLFF.

A few counts support this clone. The chain is built from TRBV7-2 and TRBJ1-3; possible D gene TRBD1, 5 bases. V shed 4 bases and J shed 1 base, with 11 bases lying between them. The CDR3 totals 15 residues. From germline, CDR1 is SGHTA and CDR2 FQGNSA. The CDR3 DNA reads TGTGCCAGCAGCTCGTTTAGGGGTTCTGGAAACACCATATATTTT. It is translated as CASSSFRGSGNTIYF.

The CDR3 nucleotides are TGCGCCAGCAGCTCCTCTCGTCCTACTAACTACAATGAGCAGTTCTTC. This encodes CASSSSRPTNYNEQFF. V gene TRBV10-1 combines with J gene TRBJ2-1; no clear D gene. The V gene lost 6 bases and the J gene lost 3 bases, with 18 bases spanning the gap. The CDR3 is 16 residues long. Germline assignment: CDR1 WNHNN and CDR2 SYGVQD (reference sequence).